This TCR beta chain originates from a study of T cell repertoires in ileal Crohn's disease. Study-wide background: Median disease duration was roughly 7.9 years; 35% to 45% smoked at surgery. Study-wide results and limits: Clonality above 26.8% at surgery always came with endoscopic recurrence.

This clone showed up just a few times. The antigen remains unidentified. Eligibility required adulthood, ileal or ileocolonic Crohn's disease and indicated ileocolonic resection. The protocol was immunoSEQ multiplex PCR, while the TCRdb copy is restricted to in-frame clones and leaves out a portion. The sample lists fewer than 20,000 clones; over 50% were seen once. The specimen was ileal tissue. This TCR was sampled from an adult with Crohn's disease.

CDR3 sequence reads: CASRGPAGGVYNEQFF. In DNA, the CDR3 is TGTGCCAGCAGGGGCCCAGCGGGTGGGGTTTACAATGAGCAGTTCTTC. V gene TRBV27 combines with J gene TRBJ2-1, with D possibly being TRBD2 (6 bases). Per the germline V gene, CDR1 is MNHEY and CDR2 is SMNVEV (reference sequence). V dropped 6 bases and J dropped 4 bases, with 19 bases sitting between them. This CDR3 has 16 residues.